The 27 T cell receptor beta chains presented below share a single source sample, sequenced in a study of identical twins. One entry per CDR3 protein results from TCRdb running MiXCR on the 5' RACE reads. The table records 430,000 or so distinct CDR3 sequences, roughly 26% of them present only once. A further study also used this sample, focusing on T cells expressing NK-cell markers.

Sequenced material: CD4+ T cells sorted from blood. Source of these receptors: a young woman in good health.

This clonotype has more than one count but fewer than ten. J is TRBJ2-2 and V is TRBV6-5; 9 bases agree with TRBD1. With V trimmed by 3 bases and J by 7 bases, 9 bases remained unmatched. Germline V lookup: CDR1 MNHEY, CDR2 SVGAGI. This CDR3 has 16 amino acids. The CDR3 sequence: CASSYSGTGRFGELFF. As DNA, the CDR3 is TGTGCCAGCAGTTATTCCGGGACAGGGCGTTTCGGGGAGCTGTTTTTT.

This clonotype has a handful of counts. V gene TRBV12-3 or TRBV12-4 combines with J gene TRBJ2-5; D not certain. V lost 5 bases to trimming and J lost 5 bases, with 12 bases between them. This CDR3 has 13 residues. CDR3 in amino acids: CASSRITRETQYF. The DNA of the CDR3 is TGTGCCAGCAGTAGAATTACAAGGGAGACCCAGTACTTC.

The chain uses TRBV4-1 and TRBJ2-7; TRBD2 aligns across 7 bases. The junction had 12 bases not matched to a gene; V was cut back by 4 bases and J by 3 bases. The germline V gene has CDR1 MGHRA and CDR2 YSYEKL. The CDR3 extends over 16 amino acids. This chain's CDR3 is CASSPTWGGGFYEQYF. CDR3 DNA sequence: TGCGCCAGCAGCCCAACCTGGGGCGGGGGATTCTACGAGCAGTACTTC.

The chain combines TRBV20-1 with TRBJ2-4; 9 positions agree with TRBD2. CDR3 length: 14 residues. Germline CDR1 and CDR2: DFQATT and SNEGSKA (reference sequence). V shed 7 bases, J shed 4 bases, and the junction held 8 bases outside the gene matches. The CDR3 DNA reads as TGCAGTGGGTCAGCTAGCGGGGTGAAAAACATTCAGTACTTC. This gives the protein CSGSASGVKNIQYF.

The V call is TRBV7-2, the J call TRBJ2-1; D is unresolved. CDR1 and CDR2 (germline): SGHTA, FQGNSA. The ends were cut back, 4 bases at V and 4 bases at J, with 11 bases in the middle. CDR3 length: 14 residues. The CDR3 loop is CASSSPALYNEQFF. CDR3 DNA sequence: TGTGCCAGCAGCTCCCCGGCCCTATACAATGAGCAGTTCTTC.

CDR3 amino acids: CASSFGTSGSETQYF. CDR3 sequence (DNA): TGTGCCAGCAGCTTCGGGACTAGTGGAAGTGAGACCCAGTACTTC. This chain uses TRBV7-9 with TRBJ2-5; 8 positions match TRBD2. From germline, CDR1 is SEHNR and CDR2 FQNEAQ (reference sequence). The CDR3 extends over 15 amino acids. With 3 bases clipped from V and 5 bases from J, the junction kept 8 bases outside the gene matches.

V and J are TRBV28 and TRBJ2-1, with a possible D match to TRBD2 (7 bases). V was cut by 7 bases and J by 2 bases, with 18 bases left in between. Germline V gives CDR1 MDHEN, CDR2 SYDVKM. The CDR3 sequence is 16 residues long. The CDR3 loop is CASTSRRGGPYNEQFF. As DNA, the CDR3 is TGTGCCAGCACTTCCCGGAGGGGGGGGCCCTACAATGAGCAGTTCTTC.

This clonotype was seen only a few times. The J gene is TRBJ1-4, the V gene TRBV11-2; D not certain. There are 15 residues in the CDR3. Trimming removed 2 bases from V and 8 bases from J, with 15 bases in between. Germline V gene data show CDR1 as SGHAT and CDR2 as FQNNGV. The CDR3 is CASSLRTGVPEKLFF. The CDR3 bases are TGTGCCAGCAGCTTAAGGACGGGCGTGCCGGAAAAACTGTTTTTT.

This clonotype has more than one count but fewer than ten. This chain uses TRBV20-1 with TRBJ2-3, with TRBD2 identical over 8 bases. CDR1 and CDR2 (germline): DFQATT, SNEGSKA (reference sequence). The CDR3 is 13 amino acids. With 4 bases clipped from V and 1 base from J, the junction kept 1 base outside the gene matches. The CDR3 here is CSAKAGGTDTQYF. The CDR3 DNA follows: TGCAGTGCTAAAGCGGGAGGCACAGATACGCAGTATTTT.

Worth noting for this clonotype: A much larger clone sits a single nucleotide away, making a read error possible. The J gene is TRBJ1-1, the V gene TRBV6-2 or TRBV6-3; possibly TRBD1 for D (5 bases). This CDR3 is 14 amino acids long. CDR1 and CDR2 from the germline V gene are MNHEY and SVGEGT. CDR3 region: CASGYRGMNTEAFF. Written as DNA, the CDR3 is TGTGCCAGCGGTTACCGGGGGATGAACACTGAAGCTTTCTTT.

J is TRBJ2-6 and V is TRBV15; possible D gene TRBD2, 6 bases. The V and J ends lost 0 bases and 0 bases respectively, with 12 bases between them. The CDR3 sequence is 18 residues long. Germline V gives CDR1 LNHNV, CDR2 YYDKDF (reference sequence). Here the CDR3 DNA reads TGTGCCACCAGCAGAGACGGGAGTGCTAGCTCTGGGGCCAACGTCCTGACTTTC. It specifies CATSRDGSASSGANVLTF.

In this sample, this clonotype turned up a few times. The chain employs TRBV25-1 and TRBJ2-7; no firm D call. The V end was cut by 6 bases, the J end by 3 bases, with 15 bases between. Germline V gene sequence: CDR1 MGHDK, CDR2 SYGVNS. The CDR3 has 14 residues. Here the CDR3 reads CASRNILTYYEQYF. The CDR3 DNA sequence: TGTGCCAGCAGGAATATTCTGACCTACTACGAGCAGTACTTC.

The chain links TRBV24-1 to TRBJ2-1; 7 nucleotides match TRBD1. Germline loops: CDR1 KGHDR, CDR2 SFDVKD. The CDR3 has 12 residues. Germline trimming cut 4 bases from V and 8 bases from J; bases unmatched to any gene: 1. The CDR3 loop reads CATSDQGDEQFF. CDR3 DNA sequence: TGTGCCACCAGTGACCAGGGGGATGAGCAGTTCTTC.

This clonotype was counted a few times. This chain joins TRBV29-1 and TRBJ1-1; D gene uncertain. The V gene's germline CDR1 is SQVTM and CDR2 ANQGSEA. Trimming took 6 bases from V and 0 from J, leaving 11 bases between them. This CDR3 spans 13 amino acids. CDR3 amino acids: CSVERTMNTEAFF. The CDR3 DNA follows: TGCAGCGTGGAGAGGACCATGAACACTGAAGCTTTCTTT.

The CDR3 is CSARDPSTGLGETQYF. CDR3 bases: TGCAGTGCTAGAGATCCCTCGACGGGGCTTGGGGAGACCCAGTACTTC. This rearrangement joins TRBV20-1 to TRBJ2-5; D may be TRBD1 or TRBD2 (5 bases each). Trimming pared 0 bases from V and 5 bases from J, leaving 19 bases between. This CDR3 has 16 amino acids. Germline V gives CDR1 DFQATT, CDR2 SNEGSKA (reference sequence).

This clonotype appeared a few times. V is TRBV5-6 and J is TRBJ2-1; D uncertain. CDR3 length: 15 amino acids. V was clipped by 1 base and J by 2 bases, with 10 bases between them. In germline, CDR1 is SGHDT, CDR2 YYEEEE. CDR3 DNA: TGTGCCAGCAGCTTGATGAGAGGAACCTACAATGAGCAGTTCTTC. This encodes CASSLMRGTYNEQFF.

The chain links TRBV6-1 to TRBJ2-1; a weak D match, TRBD2 (6 bases). From germline, CDR1 is MNHNS and CDR2 SASEGT. The V gene lost 5 bases and the J gene lost 8 bases, with 13 bases spanning the gap. The CDR3 totals 13 residues. The CDR3 is CASSLEGVYEQFF. CDR3 nucleotides: TGTGCCAGCAGTCTGGAGGGTGTATATGAGCAGTTCTTC.

Points on this clonotype: Because the CDR3's place on the DNA is in doubt, the DNA is left out and the CDR3 is given as listed by TCRdb. This chain uses TRBV7-5 with TRBJ2-1; the D segment call TRBD2 is taken from the table without a DNA check. TRBV7-5 is an annotated pseudogene. 12 amino acids form the CDR3, both terminal residues included. CDR3 loop: CISVSEAYSGIF.

This clonotype was counted only a few times. The V call is TRBV4-3, the J call TRBJ1-6; D call uncertain. Germline V gene sequence: CDR1 LGHNA, CDR2 YSLEER. The CDR3 spans 14 residues. V was cut by 2 bases and J by 10 bases, with 12 bases left in between. The CDR3 protein is CASSQQYRGSPLHF. The CDR3, as DNA: TGCGCCAGCAGCCAACAGTATAGAGGGTCACCCCTCCACTTT.

This rearrangement joins TRBV11-3 to TRBJ2-1; 7 bases match TRBD2. CDR1 is SGHNT, CDR2 YENEEA, per germline. The V segment lost 5 bases and the J segment 0 bases; nucleotides outside the gene matches: 7. There are 16 residues in the CDR3. This CDR3 is CASSRTLASSYNEQFF. CDR3 sequence (DNA): TGTGCCAGCAGCCGCACACTAGCGAGCTCCTACAATGAGCAGTTCTTC.

This clonotype showed up just a few times. The chain combines TRBV2 with TRBJ2-5; D possibly corresponds to TRBD2 (5 bases). The V gene lost 4 bases and the J gene lost 4 bases, with 10 bases spanning the gap. Germline CDR1 is SNHLY and CDR2 is FYNNEI. The CDR3 runs to 13 residues. The CDR3 reads CASSGGRGETQYF. The CDR3 DNA reads TGTGCCAGCAGTGGAGGGCGCGGAGAGACCCAGTACTTC.

This clonotype has only a few counts. The CDR3 region is CASRKKDPNTEAFF. DNA for the CDR3: TGTGCCAGCAGAAAGAAGGACCCGAACACTGAAGCTTTCTTT. The J gene is TRBJ1-1, the V gene TRBV21-1. TRBV21-1 is a known pseudogene. The CDR3 totals 14 residues.

The rearrangement joins TRBV11-2 to TRBJ1-2; D gene uncertain. There are 16 residues in the CDR3. The germline gives CDR1 SGHAT, CDR2 FQNNGV. The V end lost 0 bases, the J end lost 0 bases, and 11 bases lay between the germline ends. The CDR3 reads CASSLDWGSPNYGYTF. DNA for the CDR3: TGTGCCAGCAGCTTAGACTGGGGTTCGCCTAACTATGGCTACACCTTC.

This clonotype was picked up a small number of times. V gene TRBV15 combines with J gene TRBJ1-1; D is uncertain. The CDR3 loop spans 11 amino acids. Germline assignment: CDR1 LNHNV and CDR2 YYDKDF (reference sequence). Trimming removed 0 bases from V and 8 bases from J, with 4 bases in between. The CDR3 DNA reads as TGTGCCACCAGCAGAGAGGCCGAAGCTTTCTTT. Translation: CATSREAEAFF.

The V gene is TRBV20-1, the J gene TRBJ2-5; D may correspond to TRBD1 or TRBD2 (5 bases each). V lost 6 bases and J lost 5, with 16 bases in between. The CDR3 has 13 amino acids. Germline lookup yields CDR1 DFQATT and CDR2 SNEGSKA (reference sequence). For the CDR3, the DNA is TGCAGTGCCCCACGGGGCACCCGGGAGACCCAGTACTTC. As protein: CSAPRGTRETQYF.

This clonotype was observed a few times. V is TRBV4-1 and J is TRBJ1-1; a weak D match, TRBD1 (5 bases). With 0 bases removed from V and 0 bases from J, the gap between germline ends came to 20 bases. CDR1 is MGHRA, CDR2 YSYEKL, per germline. There are 19 residues in the CDR3. The CDR3 loop is CASSQDVAGMGAMNTEAFF. CDR3 DNA sequence: TGCGCCAGCAGCCAAGATGTGGCAGGGATGGGAGCCATGAACACTGAAGCTTTCTTT.

In this sample, this clonotype turned up a few times. The chain couples TRBV5-4 to TRBJ2-1; D is perhaps TRBD2 (5 bases). The CDR3 consists of 14 residues. The germline CDR1 and CDR2 sequences are SGHNT and YYREEE (reference sequence). V was shortened by 2 bases and J by 2 bases, with 8 bases between the two germline ends. As DNA, the CDR3 is TGTGCCAGCAGCTTACCGGGGACCTACAATGAGCAGTTCTTC. Translated: CASSLPGTYNEQFF.